Reported below is one T cell receptor beta chain. What it binds is unknown. This CDR3 spans 15 amino acids. V was shortened by 5 bases and J by 7 bases, with 20 bases between the two germline ends. CDR1 is MGHRA, CDR2 YSYEKL, per germline. Clones were read by immunoSEQ multiplex PCR, and TCRdb kept only the in-frame ones, dropping some. This table has around 100,000 clones, 88% appearing once. The source of the sample is a study of T cell responses to AZD1222 COVID-19 vaccine. Study conclusions and caveats: Reportedly, nearly half of unique spike TCRs recognized epitopes outside B.1.351/B.1.1.7 mutations.

This receptor was obtained from an adult in good health. The chain carries TRBV4-1 and TRBJ1-2, with D perhaps TRBD1 (6 bases). This specimen consisted of peripheral blood, obtained on day 0 of AZD1222 vaccination. The CDR3 loop is CASSARRGRAVGYTF. The CDR3 DNA reads TGCGCCAGCAGCGCCCGGCGGGGGCGGGCTGTTGGCTACACCTTC.